This T cell receptor (beta chain) stems from a study of T cells in Graves' hyperthyroidism and ophthalmopathy (dated by TCRdb to between 2018 and 2021). About the investigation overall: Peripheral blood was sampled at the time of initial diagnosis, prior to any treatment. The paper reports TCR Vbeta CDR3 sequencing of fewer than 150 peripheral blood samples: around 45 ophthalmopathy, 70 to 85 hyperthyroidism and approximately 17 progressor patients. After blood sampling, hyperthyroidism patients were treated with methimazole at a starting dose of 30 mg daily, and ophthalmopathy patients were treated with high-dose intravenous methylprednisolone. An independent validation cohort of some 18 hyperthyroidism patients and 17 patients who later progressed to ophthalmopathy tested prospective prediction of ophthalmopathy. The 100 discovery patients were randomly split 7:3 into training and test sets. To identify distinguishing TCR V-J signatures, a discovery cohort of 90 to 100 patients was used, comprising under 45 with Graves' ophthalmopathy and 57 with stable Graves' hyperthyroidism. Thyroid tissue and blood T-cell repertoires from about six Graves' hyperthyroidism patients were also compared in the study. Summary of the overall study and its limitations: Most expanded thyroid clonotypes (frequency above 0.001) were also found in blood, which suggests that blood repertoires may mirror thyroid immune responses. In cross-validation, a model built on a 13 V-J signature told ophthalmopathy apart from stable hyperthyroidism with under 90% sensitivity and about 81% specificity, and in testing the same model reached 80%/75%. During validation, the model predicted progression to ophthalmopathy a median of approximately 6.5 months ahead of onset, with around 70% sensitivity and around 72% specificity. Sample size was not statistically predetermined, and blinding of investigators to group allocation was not performed.

The TCR beta CDR3 regions were amplified from RNA transcripts. The TCR CDR3 was subjected to a first round of RT-PCR using the HTBI primer set and the Qiagen OneStep RT-PCR kit. The libraries were constructed in a second round of multiplex PCR and then size-selected and purified. The libraries were sequenced on an Illumina HiSeq2000 using paired-end 100 bp reads. In the original analysis: SOAPnuke was used to process the raw data, with reads discarded if the reads contained adapters or uncalled bases, had a mean Phred below 15, or lacked an exact constant-primer or identifier match. High-quality paired reads were merged with COPE v1.2.5, and unique nucleotide sequences were defined as clonotypes. MiTCR v1.1 was used to align clonotypes to the IMGT TRBV, TRBD and TRBJ reference segments. The analysis was restricted to V-J combinations with a frequency above 0.0001, which together covered 98% to 99.2% of the repertoires. The TCS score was defined as F50 (clonal expansion) divided by E x V (chaos), with BLOSUM62-based TCRdist calculated between CDR3 peptides within each V-J. Welch's t-statistics and random forest reduced approximately 520 V-J features to roughly 13, which were used in a naive Bayes classifier (R e1071). Through fastp at Q25 and MiXCR, TCRdb rebuilt clones from the public reads, retaining in-frame beta chains. CDR3 protein duplicates are merged, each entry listing the most common genes and DNA. None of the V and J calls come from the authors' own analysis; TCRdb made them. The table for this sample lists roughly 700,000 distinct CDR3 sequences; about 15% of them were counted only once. The ten largest clones take up about 10% of the sample.

This clonotype has at least ten counts. Its target antigen remains unknown. No much larger clone exists at a distance of one base, and base qualities are not known. Stable Graves' hyperthyroidism was defined as no progression to ophthalmopathy during 18 months of follow-up. Hyperthyroidism patients were aged 18 to 65 years and newly diagnosed, with disease duration of less than 2 months. Patients with uncontrolled infections, other autoimmune diseases, pregnancy or lactation were excluded. Diagnoses relied on clinical symptoms, serum thyroxine and TRAb, thyroid ultrasound and orbital computed tomography. PBMCs were isolated from about 9.1 ml of fresh peripheral blood by Ficoll-Paque density gradient centrifugation. Total RNA was extracted using Trizol reagent, and RNA quality was assessed on an Agilent 2100 Bioanalyzer. According to the germline V gene (reference sequence), CDR1 reads SEHNR and CDR2 reads FQNEAQ. Spanning cysteine to phenylalanine, the CDR3 consists of 16 amino acids. Left in the record is the CDR3 DNA by itself, 48 bases read in frame from the first base. Trimming takes 5 bases from V and 0 bases from J, and the germline ends sit 17 bases apart.

The specimen was blood. The TCR was taken from a woman between 18 and 29 years old with Graves' hyperthyroidism. The V and J genes are TRBV7-9 and TRBJ2-7; TRBD2 is possibly the D segment (7 matching bases). The DNA sequence is as follows: TGTGCCAGCAGCAAAAGGGGGGGGAATACCTCCTACGAGCAGTACTTC. The translation is CASSKRGGNTSYEQYF.